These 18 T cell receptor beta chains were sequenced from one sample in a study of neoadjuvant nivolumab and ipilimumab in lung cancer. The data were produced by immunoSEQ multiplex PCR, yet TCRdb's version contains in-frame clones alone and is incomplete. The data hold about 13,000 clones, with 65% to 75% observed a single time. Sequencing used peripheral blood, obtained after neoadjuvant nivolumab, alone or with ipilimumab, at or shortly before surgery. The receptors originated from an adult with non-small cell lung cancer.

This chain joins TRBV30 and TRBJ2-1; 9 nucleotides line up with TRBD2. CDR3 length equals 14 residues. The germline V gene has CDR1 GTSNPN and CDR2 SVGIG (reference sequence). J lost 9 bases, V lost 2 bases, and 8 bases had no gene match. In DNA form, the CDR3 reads TGTGCCTGGAGTCGACTAGCGGTTGGGGGTGAGCAGTTCTTC. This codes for CAWSRLAVGGEQFF.

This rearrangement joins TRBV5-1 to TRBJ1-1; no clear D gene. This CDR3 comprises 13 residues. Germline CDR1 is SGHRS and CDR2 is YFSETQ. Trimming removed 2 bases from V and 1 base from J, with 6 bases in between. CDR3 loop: CASSFGGNTEAFF. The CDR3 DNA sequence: TGCGCCAGCAGCTTCGGCGGGAACACTGAAGCTTTCTTT.

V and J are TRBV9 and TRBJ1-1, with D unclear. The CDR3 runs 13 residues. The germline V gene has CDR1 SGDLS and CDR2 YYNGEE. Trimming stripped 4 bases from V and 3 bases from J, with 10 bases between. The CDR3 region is CASSLSGDTEAFF. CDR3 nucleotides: TGTGCCAGCAGCTTATCTGGGGACACTGAAGCTTTCTTT.

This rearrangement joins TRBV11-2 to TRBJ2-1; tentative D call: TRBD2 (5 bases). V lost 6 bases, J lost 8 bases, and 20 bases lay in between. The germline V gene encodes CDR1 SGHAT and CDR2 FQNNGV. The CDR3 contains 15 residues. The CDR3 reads CASRGSRTRFHEQFF. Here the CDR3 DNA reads TGTGCCAGCAGAGGATCACGGACTCGATTCCATGAGCAGTTCTTC.

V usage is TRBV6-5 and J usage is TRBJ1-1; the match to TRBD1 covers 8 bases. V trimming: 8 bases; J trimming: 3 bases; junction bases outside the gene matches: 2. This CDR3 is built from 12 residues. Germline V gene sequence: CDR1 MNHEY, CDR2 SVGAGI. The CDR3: CASGQGDTEAFF. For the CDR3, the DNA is TGTGCCAGCGGACAGGGTGACACTGAAGCTTTCTTT.

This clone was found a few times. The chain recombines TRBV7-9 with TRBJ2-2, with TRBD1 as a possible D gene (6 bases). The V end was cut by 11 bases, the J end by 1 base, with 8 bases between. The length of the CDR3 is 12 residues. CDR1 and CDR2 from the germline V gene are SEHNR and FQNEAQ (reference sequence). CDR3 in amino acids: CAGGQNTGELFF. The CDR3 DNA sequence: TGTGCCGGGGGACAGAACACCGGGGAGCTGTTTTTT.

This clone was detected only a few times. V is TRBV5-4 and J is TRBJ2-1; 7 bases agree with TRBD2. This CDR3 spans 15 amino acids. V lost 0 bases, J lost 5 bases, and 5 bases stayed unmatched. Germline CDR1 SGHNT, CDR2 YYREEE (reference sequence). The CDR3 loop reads CASSLATSPDNEQFF. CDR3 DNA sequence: TGTGCCAGCAGCTTGGCGACTAGCCCCGACAATGAGCAGTTCTTC.

The CDR3 reads CAWSVDREGSGYGYTF. CDR3 DNA: TGTGCCTGGAGCGTCGATAGGGAAGGGTCCGGCTATGGCTACACCTTC. V usage is TRBV30 and J usage is TRBJ1-2; D is unresolved. The CDR3 runs to 16 residues. V was pared by 3 bases and J by 4 bases, with 21 bases between. In germline, CDR1 is GTSNPN, CDR2 SVGIG (reference sequence). Full variable domain (missing parts from reference TRBV30 and TRBJ1-2): SQTIHQWPATLVQPVGSPLSLECTVEGTSNPNLYWYRQAAGRGLQLLFYSVGIGQISSEVPQNLSASRPQDRQFILSSKKLLLSDSGFYLCAWSVDREGSGYGYTFGSGTRLTVV.

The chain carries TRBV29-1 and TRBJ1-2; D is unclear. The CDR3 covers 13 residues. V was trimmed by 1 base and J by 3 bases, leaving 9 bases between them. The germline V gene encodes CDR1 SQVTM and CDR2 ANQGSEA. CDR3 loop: CSVEGSADYGYTF. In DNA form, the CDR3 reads TGCAGCGTTGAAGGGTCAGCCGACTATGGCTACACCTTC.

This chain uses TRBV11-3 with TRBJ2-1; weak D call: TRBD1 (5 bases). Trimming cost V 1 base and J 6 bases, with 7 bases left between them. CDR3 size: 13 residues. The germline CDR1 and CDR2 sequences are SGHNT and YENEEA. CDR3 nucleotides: TGTGCCAGCAGCTTAGCAGGGCTCAATGAGCAGTTCTTC. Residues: CASSLAGLNEQFF.

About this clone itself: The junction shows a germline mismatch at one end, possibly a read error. Here the CDR3 reads CASSQDYGYEQYF. As DNA, the CDR3 is TGCGCCAGCAGCCAAGACTACGGCTACGAGCAGTACTTC. The V and J genes are TRBV5-5 and TRBJ2-7; D might be TRBD2 (5 bases). This CDR3 spans 13 amino acids. CDR1 is SGHKS and CDR2 is YYEKEE in the germline V gene (reference sequence).

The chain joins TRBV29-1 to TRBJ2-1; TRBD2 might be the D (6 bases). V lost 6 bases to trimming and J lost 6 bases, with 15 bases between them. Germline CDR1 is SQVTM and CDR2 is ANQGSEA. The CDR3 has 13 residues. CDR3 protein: CSVSGTFGNEQFF. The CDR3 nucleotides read TGCAGCGTCTCCGGGACTTTCGGCAATGAGCAGTTCTTC.

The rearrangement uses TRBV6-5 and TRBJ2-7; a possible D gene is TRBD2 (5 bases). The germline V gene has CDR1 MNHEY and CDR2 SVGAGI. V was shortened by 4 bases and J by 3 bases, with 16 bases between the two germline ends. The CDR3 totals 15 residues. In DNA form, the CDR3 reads TGTGCCAGCAGTTCAGAACCCGGAGGCGACTACGAGCAGTACTTC. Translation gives CASSSEPGGDYEQYF.

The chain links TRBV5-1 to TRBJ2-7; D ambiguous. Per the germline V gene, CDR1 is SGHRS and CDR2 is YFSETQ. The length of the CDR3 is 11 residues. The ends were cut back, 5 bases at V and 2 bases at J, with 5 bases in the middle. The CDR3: CASRATYEQYF. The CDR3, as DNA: TGCGCCAGCAGGGCTACCTACGAGCAGTACTTC.

The CDR3 region has the DNA TGTGCCAGCAGCTCACATCCCAGGGAATCCTCCTACGAGCAGTACTTC. Encoded protein: CASSSHPRESSYEQYF. The rearrangement uses TRBV9 and TRBJ2-7; possible D gene TRBD1, 5 bases. Trimming left V 4 bases short and J 0 bases short, with 17 bases between. Per the germline V gene, CDR1 is SGDLS and CDR2 is YYNGEE. The CDR3 totals 16 residues.

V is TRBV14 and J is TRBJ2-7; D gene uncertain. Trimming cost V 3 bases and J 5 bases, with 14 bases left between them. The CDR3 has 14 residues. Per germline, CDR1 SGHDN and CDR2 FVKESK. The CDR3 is CASSHEMRVHEQYF. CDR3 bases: TGTGCCAGCAGCCATGAAATGAGAGTCCACGAGCAGTACTTC.

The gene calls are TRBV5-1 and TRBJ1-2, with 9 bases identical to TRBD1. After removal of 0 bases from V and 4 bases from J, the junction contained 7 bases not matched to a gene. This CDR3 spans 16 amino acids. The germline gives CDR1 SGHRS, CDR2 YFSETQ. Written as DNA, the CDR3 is TGCGCCAGCAGCTTGGGGTTAGGGACAGGGATCTATGGCTACACCTTC. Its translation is CASSLGLGTGIYGYTF.

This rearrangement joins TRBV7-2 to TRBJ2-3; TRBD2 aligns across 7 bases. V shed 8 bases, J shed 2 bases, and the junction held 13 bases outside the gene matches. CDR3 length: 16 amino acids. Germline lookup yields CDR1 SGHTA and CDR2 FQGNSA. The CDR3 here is CASPRSGKGVTDTQYF. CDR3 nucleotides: TGTGCCAGCCCCCGGAGCGGGAAAGGCGTCACAGATACGCAGTATTTT.